This entry lists 19 T cell receptor beta chains sequenced from one sample in a study of T-cell reconstitution after alpha-beta-depleted transplantation in children. This sample's TCRbeta library carried unique molecular identifier barcodes. Each CDR3 protein gets one entry after TCRdb re-called the PCR reads with MiXCR. The sample shows roughly 790,000 distinct CDR3 sequences, 16% of them seen only once. Sample: PBMCs, mostly from graft donor cells, taken 360 days after TCRalphabeta/CD19-depleted stem cell transplant. The origin of the receptors is a male patient under 18 who had a stem cell transplant for acute lymphoblastic leukemia, so the T cells may come from the graft donor.

Only a few counts were recorded for this clonotype. V is TRBV11-2 and J is TRBJ2-3; D possibly corresponds to TRBD2 (7 bases). V lost 3 bases and J lost 2, with 15 bases in between. Germline CDR1 is SGHAT and CDR2 is FQNNGV. This CDR3 region has 16 residues. Written as DNA, the CDR3 is TGTGCCAGCAGCTTGGGGGGGCGGAGGTTCACAGATACGCAGTATTTT. It encodes CASSLGGRRFTDTQYF. Full variable domain (rest looked up from reference TRBV11-2 and TRBJ2-3): EAGVAQSPRYKIIEKRQSVAFWCNPISGHATLYWYQQILGQGPKLLIQFQNNGVVDDSQLPKDRFSAERLKGVDSTLKIQPAKLEDSAVYLCASSLGGRRFTDTQYFGPGTRLTVL.

The sample holds a few counts of this clonotype. The V and J genes are TRBV29-1 and TRBJ2-5; D gene unclear. Looked up from germline, CDR1 is SQVTM and CDR2 is ANQGSEA. There are 11 residues in the CDR3. V was trimmed by 5 bases and J by 5 bases, leaving 9 bases between them. CDR3 nucleotide sequence: TGCAGCGTTTCGGTTCTGGAGACCCAGTACTTC. Translation gives CSVSVLETQYF.

This clonotype was recorded once. The chain employs TRBV5-1 and TRBJ2-7; D perhaps matches TRBD1 (6 bases). The CDR3 is 19 amino acids. V was clipped by 0 bases and J by 1 base, with 23 bases between them. Germline assignment: CDR1 SGHRS and CDR2 YFSETQ. The chain's CDR3 is CASSLANRPPGAVSYEQYF. CDR3 coding DNA: TGCGCCAGCAGCTTGGCCAACCGTCCCCCAGGGGCGGTATCCTACGAGCAGTACTTC.

This clonotype has more than one count but fewer than ten. The rearrangement joins TRBV5-1 to TRBJ1-1; D unresolved. The germline CDR1 and CDR2 sequences are SGHRS and YFSETQ. The CDR3 runs to 14 residues. Trimming shortened V by 1 base and J by 2 bases, and 9 bases separated the two germline ends. CDR3 loop: CASSLWSANTEAFF. The CDR3 DNA follows: TGCGCCAGCAGCTTGTGGTCGGCCAACACTGAAGCTTTCTTT.

This clonotype has a handful of counts. The chain employs TRBV12-3 or TRBV12-4 and TRBJ2-7; D gene uncertain. The CDR3 is 13 residues long. Trimming shortened V by 7 bases and J by 8 bases, and 18 bases separated the two germline ends. The CDR3 sequence: CASKEHNAEKQYF. Written as DNA, the CDR3 is TGTGCCAGCAAAGAGCACAACGCAGAGAAGCAGTACTTC.

This clonotype was seen only a few times. The V and J genes are TRBV15 and TRBJ2-5, with no clear D. This CDR3 is 12 amino acids long. The germline V gene has CDR1 LNHNV and CDR2 YYDKDF (reference sequence). The V end was cut by 10 bases, the J end by 5 bases, with 14 bases between. The CDR3 bases are TGTGCCAGTGGACCAGCGACGGAGACCCAGTACTTC. Translating it yields CASGPATETQYF. Drawing the rest from reference TRBV15 and TRBJ2-5, the complete variable domain is DAMVIQNPRYQVTQFGKPVTLSCSQTLNHNVMYWYQQKSSQAPKLLFHYYDKDFNNEADTPDNFQSRRPNTSFCFLDIRSPGLGDTAMYLCASGPATETQYFGPGTRLLVL.

Only a few counts were recorded for this clonotype. The chain carries TRBV29-1 and TRBJ2-7, with D possibly matching TRBD1 (6 bases). V lost 3 bases and J lost 2, with 8 bases in between. This CDR3 has 12 amino acids. Germline V gives CDR1 SQVTM, CDR2 ANQGSEA. Here the CDR3 DNA reads TGCAGCGTTGAGACAGGAGCCTACGAGCAGTACTTC. It yields the protein CSVETGAYEQYF.

This sequence joins TRBV7-2 and TRBJ2-7; possible D gene TRBD2, 6 bases. Per germline, CDR1 SGHTA and CDR2 FQGNSA. V was clipped by 9 bases and J by 2 bases, with 20 bases between them. This CDR3 is built from 15 residues. For the CDR3, the DNA is TGTGCCAGTTCGGAGGGCTACTTAAAGACCTACGAGCAGTACTTC. Protein: CASSEGYLKTYEQYF.

In its sample, this clonotype was seen many times. V gene TRBV5-1 combines with J gene TRBJ2-7, with 7 positions matching TRBD2. CDR1 is SGHRS and CDR2 is YFSETQ in the germline V gene. The CDR3 runs to 13 residues. The V and J ends lost 4 bases and 4 bases, in that order; junction bases with no gene match: 5. This CDR3 is CASSPGRNYEQYF. In nucleotides, the CDR3 is TGCGCCAGCAGCCCCGGGAGGAATTACGAGCAGTACTTC.

This clonotype was seen a few times. The chain uses TRBV5-6 and TRBJ1-5, with D possibly matching TRBD1 (5 bases). The germline CDR1 and CDR2 sequences are SGHDT and YYEEEE. Trimming cost V 0 bases and J 6 bases, with 13 bases left between them. The CDR3 has 15 residues. As DNA, the CDR3 is TGTGCCAGCAGCTTGGGAGGGGTGCGGGGTCAGCCCCAGCATTTT. Translated, it gives CASSLGGVRGQPQHF.

The V gene is TRBV7-9, the J gene TRBJ2-5, with TRBD2 as a possible D gene (7 bases). The length of the CDR3 is 15 residues. V shed 3 bases and J shed 0 bases, with 11 bases lying between them. Per germline, CDR1 SEHNR and CDR2 FQNEAQ (reference sequence). The CDR3 is CASSLEGGNQETQYF. DNA of the CDR3: TGTGCCAGCAGCTTGGAGGGGGGGAACCAAGAGACCCAGTACTTC.

The rearrangement links TRBV9 to TRBJ2-7, with D possibly TRBD2 on 5 matching bases. The germline CDR1 and CDR2 sequences are SGDLS and YYNGEE. Trimming removed 0 bases from V and 2 bases from J, with 15 bases in between. The CDR3 consists of 16 residues. The CDR3 loop reads CASSVASAGGAYEQYF. In DNA form, the CDR3 reads TGTGCCAGCAGCGTAGCTTCGGCGGGCGGAGCCTACGAGCAGTACTTC.

The table lists this clonotype with a few counts. The chain recombines TRBV29-1 with TRBJ2-3; D is unresolved. CDR3 length equals 11 residues. CDR1 and CDR2 from the germline V gene are SQVTM and ANQGSEA. Trimming stripped 6 bases from V and 8 bases from J, with 12 bases between. CDR3 protein: CSVLGLGTQYF. In nucleotides, the CDR3 is TGCAGCGTACTGGGCCTCGGTACGCAGTATTTT.

The chain links TRBV12-3 or TRBV12-4 to TRBJ2-1; D remains ambiguous. V lost 7 bases, J lost 0 bases, and 13 bases lay in between. The CDR3 sequence is 15 residues long. CDR3 amino acids: CASTGPFSSYNEQFF. CDR3 DNA sequence: TGTGCCAGCACCGGGCCGTTTAGCTCCTACAATGAGCAGTTCTTC.

This clonotype occurred a few times. This chain connects TRBV5-4 to TRBJ1-2, with 7 bases aligning to TRBD1. Trimming cost V 4 bases and J 4 bases; bases outside gene matches: 13. Germline assignment: CDR1 SGHNT and CDR2 YYREEE (reference sequence). The CDR3 contains 16 residues. CDR3 loop: CASSPNDRVATYGYTF. The CDR3 DNA follows: TGTGCCAGCAGCCCGAACGACAGGGTGGCAACCTATGGCTACACCTTC. Full variable domain (outside the CDR3, taken from reference TRBV5-4 and TRBJ1-2): ETGVTQSPTHLIKTRGQQVTLRCSSQSGHNTVSWYQQALGQGPQFIFQYYREEENGRGNFPPRFSGLQFPNYSSELNVNALELDDSALYLCASSPNDRVATYGYTFGSGTRLTVV.

This clonotype was detected only a few times. This CDR3 reads CAGGQHTEAFF. CDR3 DNA: TGTGCCGGGGGACAGCACACTGAAGCTTTCTTT. This chain uses TRBV28 with TRBJ1-1; 7 positions match TRBD1. Germline CDR1 and CDR2: MDHEN and SYDVKM. Trimming removed 11 bases from V and 3 bases from J; junction bases left unmatched: 3. This CDR3 is 11 amino acids long.

The table lists this clonotype with a few counts. This chain joins TRBV5-1 and TRBJ1-4; no clear D. The CDR3 loop spans 14 amino acids. Looked up from germline, CDR1 is SGHRS and CDR2 is YFSETQ. Trimming took off 0 bases at V and 4 bases at J, with 7 bases between the two ends. The CDR3 protein is CASSLGYVNEKLFF. CDR3 nucleotide sequence: TGCGCCAGCAGCTTGGGGTATGTTAATGAAAAACTGTTTTTT.

This clonotype has just a few counts. The CDR3 DNA follows: TGCAGCGTGAGGGGACAGGACGCCACCCAGTACTTC. Residues: CSVRGQDATQYF. The chain joins TRBV29-1 to TRBJ2-5; 8 nucleotides align to TRBD1. The CDR3 sequence is 12 residues long. The germline V gene encodes CDR1 SQVTM and CDR2 ANQGSEA. The V gene end was trimmed by 6 bases and the J gene end by 8 bases; junction bases not matched to a gene: 8.

The gene calls are TRBV20-1 and TRBJ1-1; TRBD1 matches 10 bases. This CDR3 is 14 amino acids long. Per germline, CDR1 DFQATT and CDR2 SNEGSKA (reference sequence). Trimming cost V 7 bases and J 6 bases; bases outside gene matches: 11. The CDR3 DNA reads TGCAGTGTTCGGGGGACAGGGGCTATCGCTGAAGCTTTCTTT. This encodes CSVRGTGAIAEAFF.